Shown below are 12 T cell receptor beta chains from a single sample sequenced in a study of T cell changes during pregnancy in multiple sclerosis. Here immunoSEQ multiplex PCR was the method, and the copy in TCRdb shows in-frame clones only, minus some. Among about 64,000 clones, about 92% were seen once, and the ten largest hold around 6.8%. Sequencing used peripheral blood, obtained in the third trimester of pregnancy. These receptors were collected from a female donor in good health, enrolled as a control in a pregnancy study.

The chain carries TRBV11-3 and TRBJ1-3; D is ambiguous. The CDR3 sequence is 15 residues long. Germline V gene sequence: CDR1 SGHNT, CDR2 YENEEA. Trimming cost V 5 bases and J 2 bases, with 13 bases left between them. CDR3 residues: CASSPTGLTGNTIYF. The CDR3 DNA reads TGTGCCAGCAGCCCGACCGGACTGACTGGAAACACCATATATTTT.

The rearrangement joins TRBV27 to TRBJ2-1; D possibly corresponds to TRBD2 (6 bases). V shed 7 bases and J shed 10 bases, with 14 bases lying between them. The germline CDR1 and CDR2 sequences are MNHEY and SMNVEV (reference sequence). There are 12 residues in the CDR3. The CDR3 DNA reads TGTGCCAGCACCGGGACTCCTGGAGAGCAGTTCTTC. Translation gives CASTGTPGEQFF.

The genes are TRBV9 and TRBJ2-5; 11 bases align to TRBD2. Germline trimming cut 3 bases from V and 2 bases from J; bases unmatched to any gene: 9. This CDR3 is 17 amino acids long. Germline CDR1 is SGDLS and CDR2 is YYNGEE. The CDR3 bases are TGTGCCAGCAGCGCTAGCGGGGGGACCGCCCCACAAGAGACCCAGTACTTC. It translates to CASSASGGTAPQETQYF.

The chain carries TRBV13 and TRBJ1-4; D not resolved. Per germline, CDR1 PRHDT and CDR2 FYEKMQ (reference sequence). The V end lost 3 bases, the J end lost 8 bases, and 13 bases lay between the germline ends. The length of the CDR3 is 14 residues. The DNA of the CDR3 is TGTGCCAGCAGCTTGAGTCTGGAGGAGGAAAAACTGTTTTTT. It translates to CASSLSLEEEKLFF. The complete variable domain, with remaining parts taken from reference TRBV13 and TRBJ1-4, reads AAGVIQSPRHLIKEKRETATLKCYPIPRHDTVYWYQQGPGQDPQFLISFYEKMQSDKGSIPDRFSAQQFSDYHSELNMSSLELGDSALYFCASSLSLEEEKLFFGSGTQLSVL.

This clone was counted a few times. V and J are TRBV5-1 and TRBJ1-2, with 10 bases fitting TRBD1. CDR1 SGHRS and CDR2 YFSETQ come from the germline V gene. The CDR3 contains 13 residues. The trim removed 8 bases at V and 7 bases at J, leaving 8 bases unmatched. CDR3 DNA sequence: TGCGCCAGTTTCGGGACAGGGGCTGGTGGCTACACCTTC. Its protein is CASFGTGAGGYTF.

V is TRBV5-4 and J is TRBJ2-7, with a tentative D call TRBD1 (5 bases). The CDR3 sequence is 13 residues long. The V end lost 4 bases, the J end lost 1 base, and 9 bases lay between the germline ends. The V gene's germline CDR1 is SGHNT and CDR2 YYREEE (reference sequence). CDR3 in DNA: TGTGCCAGCAGCATGGACATTTCCTACGAGCAGTACTTC. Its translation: CASSMDISYEQYF.

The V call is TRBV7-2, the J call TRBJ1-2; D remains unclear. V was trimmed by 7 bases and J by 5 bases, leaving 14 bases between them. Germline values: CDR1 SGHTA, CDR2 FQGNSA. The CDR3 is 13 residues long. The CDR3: CASTQVDSYGYTF. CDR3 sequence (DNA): TGTGCCAGCACCCAGGTGGATTCATATGGCTACACCTTC. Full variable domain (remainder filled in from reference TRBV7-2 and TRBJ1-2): GAGVSQSPSNKVTEKGKDVELRCDPISGHTALYWYRQSLGQGLEFLIYFQGNSAPDKSGLPSDRFSAERTGGSVSTLTIQRTQQEDSAVYLCASTQVDSYGYTFGSGTRLTVV.

In nucleotides, the CDR3 is TGCGCCAGCAGCCAAGACATCCCCAGGGGAAGTGAAAAACTGTTTTTT. This sequence encodes CASSQDIPRGSEKLFF. The chain uses TRBV4-3 and TRBJ1-4; tentative D call: TRBD1 (6 bases). The CDR3 length is 16 residues. V lost 0 bases and J 7 bases, leaving 15 bases between the germline ends. Germline V CDR1 and CDR2: LGHNA, YSLEER.

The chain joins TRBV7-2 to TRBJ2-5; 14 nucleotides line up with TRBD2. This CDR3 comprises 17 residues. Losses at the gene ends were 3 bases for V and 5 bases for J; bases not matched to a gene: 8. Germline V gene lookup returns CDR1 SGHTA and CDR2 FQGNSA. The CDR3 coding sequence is TGTGCCAGCAGCTTCATGGGACTAGCGGGAGATGGGGAGACCCAGTACTTC. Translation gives CASSFMGLAGDGETQYF.

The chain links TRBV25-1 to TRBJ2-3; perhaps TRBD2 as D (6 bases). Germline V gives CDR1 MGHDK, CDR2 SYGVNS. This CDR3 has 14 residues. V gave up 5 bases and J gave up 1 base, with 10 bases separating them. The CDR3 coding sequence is TGTGCCAGCAGTCGACTAGATGGCACAGATACGCAGTATTTT. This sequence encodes CASSRLDGTDTQYF.

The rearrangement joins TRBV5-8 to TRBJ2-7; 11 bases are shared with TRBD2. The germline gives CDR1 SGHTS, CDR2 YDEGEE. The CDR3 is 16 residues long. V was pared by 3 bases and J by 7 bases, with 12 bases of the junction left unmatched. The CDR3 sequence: CASSYLSLAGAGEQYF. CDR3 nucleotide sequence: TGTGCCAGCAGCTACCTATCACTAGCGGGGGCCGGGGAGCAGTACTTC.

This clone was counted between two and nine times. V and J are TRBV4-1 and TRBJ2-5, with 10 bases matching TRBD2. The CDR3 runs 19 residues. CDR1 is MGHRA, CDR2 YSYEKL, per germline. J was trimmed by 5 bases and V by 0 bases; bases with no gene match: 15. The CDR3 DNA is TGCGCCAGCAGCCAAGAGACGGGGTCTAGCGGGAGACGACTTGAGACCCAGTACTTC. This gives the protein CASSQETGSSGRRLETQYF.